The 32 T cell receptor beta chains reported below all come from one sample, sequenced in a study of identical twins. Each CDR3 protein is one row after TCRdb ran MiXCR on the 5' RACE reads. The sample yields 200,000 to 300,000 distinct CDR3 sequences, 10% to 13% seen once. Sequenced material: memory T cells sorted from blood. These receptors were collected from a man over 45 in good health.

The V gene is TRBV19, the J gene TRBJ1-5, with 8 bases that match TRBD1. CDR1 and CDR2 (germline): LNHDA, SQIVND (reference sequence). The V and J ends lost 6 bases and 3 bases, in that order; junction bases with no gene match: 13. This CDR3 has 17 residues. The CDR3 region has the DNA TGTGCCAGTAGAATCCGGTTAGGCAGGGGGCTCAATCAGCCCCAGCATTTT. Protein product: CASRIRLGRGLNQPQHF.

This clonotype has a count of ten or more. The chain carries TRBV4-3 and TRBJ2-2; 7 bases fit TRBD2. Germline loops: CDR1 LGHNA, CDR2 YSLEER. This CDR3 is built from 20 residues. The V segment lost 0 bases and the J segment 2 bases; nucleotides outside the gene matches: 15. The CDR3 region is CASSQDYPPAIAGNTGELFF. The CDR3 DNA sequence: TGCGCCAGCAGCCAAGATTACCCCCCCGCGATAGCGGGTAACACCGGGGAGCTGTTTTTT.

The chain carries TRBV25-1 and TRBJ2-2; TRBD2 aligns across 7 bases. The CDR3 length is 15 residues. Germline V CDR1 and CDR2: MGHDK, SYGVNS. With 6 bases clipped from V and 3 bases from J, the junction kept 7 bases outside the gene matches. CDR3 nucleotides: TGTGCCAGCAGCGGTTCTGGGAGGGACACCGGGGAGCTGTTTTTT. The encoded protein is CASSGSGRDTGELFF.

This clonotype occurred many times. The V and J genes are TRBV28 and TRBJ1-4, with TRBD1 identical over 7 bases. The CDR3 is made up of 15 amino acids. The germline V gene encodes CDR1 MDHEN and CDR2 SYDVKM. Germline trimming cut 5 bases from V and 0 bases from J; bases unmatched to any gene: 3. CDR3 residues: CASSPGQSTNEKLFF. The CDR3 nucleotides are TGTGCCAGCAGTCCGGGACAGTCAACTAATGAAAAACTGTTTTTT.

A note on this clonotype: A read error may explain this, as a much larger clone is one base away. This chain connects TRBV12-3 or TRBV12-4 to TRBJ1-1; no firm D call. Trimming took off 6 bases at V and 1 base at J, with 6 bases between the two ends. The CDR3 is made up of 12 amino acids. This chain's CDR3 is CASRPGNTEAFF. CDR3 nucleotides: TGTGCCAGCAGGCCAGGGAACACTGAAGCTTTCTTT.

This chain joins TRBV19 and TRBJ1-5, with a weak D call TRBD1 (6 bases). The V and J ends lost 8 bases and 2 bases respectively, with 16 bases between them. The germline gives CDR1 LNHDA, CDR2 SQIVND (reference sequence). This CDR3 has 15 amino acids. In DNA, the CDR3 is TGTGCCAGTGGACCCGGGACATCAGGCAATCAGCCCCAGCATTTT. Translation: CASGPGTSGNQPQHF.

This clonotype was recorded many times. V gene TRBV5-1 combines with J gene TRBJ2-2, with 7 nucleotides matching TRBD2. In germline, CDR1 is SGHRS, CDR2 YFSETQ. The length of the CDR3 is 15 residues. V lost 4 bases and J lost 4; bases outside the gene matches: 7. This chain's CDR3 is CASSGGGARTGELFF. CDR3 bases: TGCGCCAGCAGCGGGGGAGGGGCGCGCACCGGGGAGCTGTTTTTT.

In this sample, this clonotype turned up a few times. A much larger clone differs from this one at a single base, so this may be a read error. The V and J genes are TRBV27 and TRBJ2-1; 8 bases align to TRBD1. Germline lookup yields CDR1 MNHEY and CDR2 SMNVEV (reference sequence). V was clipped by 5 bases and J by 3 bases; unmatched bases: 9. CDR3 length: 16 residues. The CDR3 DNA is TGTGCCAGCAGTCCCAGGGGGCCCTATTACTACAATGAGCAGTTCTTC. Residues: CASSPRGPYYYNEQFF.

The chain combines TRBV12-3 or TRBV12-4 with TRBJ1-4; TRBD1 might be the D (5 bases). The CDR3 runs 16 residues. Trimming stripped 4 bases from V and 2 bases from J, with 14 bases between. The CDR3 DNA sequence: TGTGCCAGCAGTTCGGGTGTCGGGGCGACTAATGAAAAACTGTTTTTT. Its translation: CASSSGVGATNEKLFF.

This clonotype was detected many times. This chain connects TRBV5-6 to TRBJ1-3; no firm D call. V was pared by 0 bases and J by 7 bases, with 8 bases between. The CDR3 runs to 13 residues. Germline CDR1 and CDR2: SGHDT and YYEEEE. The CDR3 is CASSLEPRNTIYF. Written as DNA, the CDR3 is TGTGCCAGCAGCTTGGAACCACGCAACACCATATATTTT. Supplemented by reference TRBV5-6 and TRBJ1-3, the full variable domain reads DAGVTQSPTHLIKTRGQQVTLRCSPKSGHDTVSWYQQALGQGPQFIFQYYEEEERQRGNFPDRFSGHQFPNYSSELNVNALLLGDSALYLCASSLEPRNTIYFGEGSWLTVV.

In this sample, this clonotype turned up many times. This chain links TRBV4-1 with TRBJ2-2; D could derive from TRBD1 or TRBD2 (5 bases each). Germline V gene sequence: CDR1 MGHRA, CDR2 YSYEKL. V was pared by 0 bases and J by 5 bases, with 13 bases between. There are 16 residues in the CDR3. This chain's CDR3 is CASSQESGLPTGELFF. In nucleotides, the CDR3 is TGCGCCAGCAGCCAAGAATCGGGGCTCCCGACCGGGGAGCTGTTTTTT.

The CDR3 DNA is TGCGCCAGCAGTCAATCGTTCTGCTACGAGCAGTACTTC. Its translation: CASSQSFCYEQYF. This chain links TRBV23-1 with TRBJ2-7; D is uncertain. TRBV23-1 is recorded as an ORF, its role being uncertain. CDR3 length equals 13 residues. V was trimmed by 0 bases and J by 3 bases, leaving 6 bases between them.

The CDR3 DNA sequence: TGCGCCAGCAGCTTGAGCGGGACTGGCTACACCTTC. Translation gives CASSLSGTGYTF. V is TRBV5-1 and J is TRBJ1-2; possibly TRBD1 for D (5 bases). Germline loops: CDR1 SGHRS, CDR2 YFSETQ. V lost 1 base and J lost 7, with 8 bases in between. This CDR3 contains 12 residues.

Comments on this clonotype: Possible read error: a much larger clone is one base away. CDR3 sequence reads: CSVGVGDTQYF. The CDR3 DNA reads TGCAGCGTTGGAGTGGGGGATACGCAGTATTTT. The V gene is TRBV29-1, the J gene TRBJ2-3, with unresolved D. The length of the CDR3 is 11 residues. Germline CDR1 is SQVTM and CDR2 is ANQGSEA. V dropped 4 bases and J dropped 6 bases, with 8 bases sitting between them.

The gene calls are TRBV27 and TRBJ2-1, with unresolved D. Germline V gene lookup returns CDR1 MNHEY and CDR2 SMNVEV (reference sequence). Trimming took off 8 bases at V and 4 bases at J, with 15 bases between the two ends. The CDR3 length is 14 residues. The CDR3 is CASRLVESYNEQFF. The CDR3 DNA reads as TGTGCCAGCCGGCTCGTGGAATCTTACAATGAGCAGTTCTTC.

CDR3 sequence: CASSLSRGARTEAFF. CDR3 nucleotide sequence: TGTGCCAGCAGTTTATCTCGGGGGGCGCGCACTGAAGCTTTCTTT. The rearrangement uses TRBV27 and TRBJ1-1; D perhaps matches TRBD1 (6 bases). Germline lookup yields CDR1 MNHEY and CDR2 SMNVEV (reference sequence). The V and J ends lost 0 bases and 4 bases respectively, with 12 bases between them. The CDR3 runs to 15 residues.

The chain links TRBV11-2 to TRBJ2-5; D remains unclear. V lost 1 base and J lost 0, with 6 bases in between. This CDR3 is 14 amino acids long. In germline, CDR1 is SGHAT, CDR2 FQNNGV. The CDR3 nucleotides are TGTGCCAGCAGCTTAGCTATGAACCAAGAGACCCAGTACTTC. Residues: CASSLAMNQETQYF.

This clonotype was counted many times. J is TRBJ1-5 and V is TRBV12-3 or TRBV12-4; D gene unclear. The CDR3 is 16 amino acids. The V end was cut by 4 bases, the J end by 3 bases, with 16 bases between. CDR3: CASSYEALSHNQPQHF. The CDR3 DNA reads as TGTGCCAGCAGTTATGAGGCCCTATCCCACAATCAGCCCCAGCATTTT.

V gene TRBV29-1 combines with J gene TRBJ1-1, with 7 nucleotides matching TRBD1. This CDR3 comprises 12 residues. Germline CDR1 is SQVTM and CDR2 is ANQGSEA. The V segment lost 5 bases and the J segment 10 bases; nucleotides outside the gene matches: 10. DNA for the CDR3: TGCAGCGTTCTTGACAGGGATCGGCGAGCTTTCTTT. Its protein is CSVLDRDRRAFF.

This clonotype was seen repeatedly, ten times or more. The J gene is TRBJ1-5, the V gene TRBV6-2 or TRBV6-3, with no clear D. Germline loops: CDR1 MNHEY, CDR2 SVGEGT. V was clipped by 8 bases and J by 1 base, with 9 bases between them. The CDR3 is 13 residues long. The CDR3 spells CASSTNSNQPQHF. The CDR3 nucleotides read TGTGCCAGCTCCACCAACAGCAATCAGCCCCAGCATTTT.

This clonotype has more than one count but fewer than ten. This chain links TRBV28 with TRBJ2-7; D remains ambiguous. Germline V gives CDR1 MDHEN, CDR2 SYDVKM. CDR3 length: 17 residues. V lost 5 bases and J lost 2, with 22 bases in between. CDR3 loop: CASSLRDIRLIPYEQYF. In DNA, the CDR3 is TGTGCCAGCAGTCTACGAGATATACGGTTAATCCCCTACGAGCAGTACTTC. Looking up the rest from reference TRBV28 and TRBJ2-7 gives the full variable domain: DVKVTQSSRYLVKRTGEKVFLECVQDMDHENMFWYRQDPGLGLRLIYFSYDVKMKEKGDIPEGYSVSREKKERFSLILESASTNQTSMYLCASSLRDIRLIPYEQYFGPGTRLTVT.

This clonotype was picked up a small number of times. The V call is TRBV28, the J call TRBJ2-7, with TRBD1 identical over 10 bases. The V segment lost 5 bases and the J segment 5 bases; nucleotides outside the gene matches: 6. The V gene's germline CDR1 is MDHEN and CDR2 SYDVKM. The CDR3 length is 14 residues. The CDR3 region is CASSPPDRGNEQYF. In nucleotides, the CDR3 is TGTGCCAGCAGTCCCCCGGACAGGGGGAACGAGCAGTACTTC.

This clonotype turned up a few times. The chain is built from TRBV10-2 and TRBJ2-3; 7 bases agree with TRBD1. Germline values: CDR1 WSHSY, CDR2 SAAADI. V lost 5 bases and J lost 3; bases outside the gene matches: 5. The CDR3 consists of 14 residues. CDR3 sequence (DNA): TGCGCCAGCAGTAACAGGGGATCAACAGATACGCAGTATTTT. Translated, it gives CASSNRGSTDTQYF.

Ten or more counts support this clonotype. The chain is built from TRBV5-1 and TRBJ1-6; D possibly corresponds to TRBD1 (6 bases). Trimming stripped 0 bases from V and 8 bases from J, with 6 bases between. The CDR3 runs to 13 residues. Germline values: CDR1 SGHRS, CDR2 YFSETQ. In nucleotides, the CDR3 is TGCGCCAGCAGCTTGGGGACAGATTCACCCCTCCACTTT. Its protein is CASSLGTDSPLHF.

This clonotype was seen many times. The rearrangement links TRBV5-1 to TRBJ2-3; D is unclear. Germline CDR1 reads SGHRS; CDR2 reads YFSETQ. This CDR3 is 14 amino acids long. V was clipped by 3 bases and J by 1 base, with 9 bases between them. The DNA for the CDR3 is TGCGCCAGCAGCTCCACCGGGCGCACAGATACGCAGTATTTT. Amino acid sequence: CASSSTGRTDTQYF.

The chain links TRBV9 to TRBJ2-1, with 10 nucleotides matching TRBD2. Unmatched junction bases numbered 9, after V lost 4 bases and J lost 8 bases. Germline-derived CDR1 and CDR2 are SGDLS and YYNGEE. This CDR3 has 15 amino acids. In nucleotides, the CDR3 is TGTGCCAGCAGCACAGCGGGACTAGCGTCCGATGAGCAGTTCTTC. It is translated as CASSTAGLASDEQFF.

This clonotype occurred many times. The rearrangement links TRBV6-5 to TRBJ1-2; D gene ambiguous. Trimming cost V 2 bases and J 5 bases, with 18 bases left between them. The CDR3 totals 16 residues. CDR1 MNHEY and CDR2 SVGAGI come from the germline V gene. CDR3 DNA: TGTGCCAGCAGTTACCTGCATCTAGGGAAGGGTTATGGCTACACCTTC. Amino acids: CASSYLHLGKGYGYTF.

CDR3 sequence (DNA): TGTGCCACCAGTGACCCTCGACTGACAGCGGACCTTAACTATGGCTACACCTTC. Its protein product is CATSDPRLTADLNYGYTF. The chain combines TRBV24-1 with TRBJ1-2, with a possible D match to TRBD1 (5 bases). CDR1 KGHDR and CDR2 SFDVKD come from the germline V gene. Trimming took 4 bases from V and 1 from J, leaving 21 bases between them. This CDR3 comprises 18 residues.

The chain joins TRBV28 to TRBJ2-7; the D gene could be TRBD1 or TRBD2 (5 bases each). V gave up 7 bases and J gave up 2 bases, with 21 bases separating them. CDR1 and CDR2 from the germline V gene are MDHEN and SYDVKM. This CDR3 is 16 amino acids long. DNA for the CDR3: TGTGCCAGCACCCCATTTGGGGCAGGACTCACCTACGAGCAGTACTTC. Translation gives CASTPFGAGLTYEQYF.

The chain uses TRBV11-2 and TRBJ2-2, with TRBD1 matching 7 bases. With V trimmed by 6 bases and J by 7 bases, 8 bases remained unmatched. CDR3 size: 14 residues. Germline CDR1 is SGHAT and CDR2 is FQNNGV. The CDR3 coding sequence is TGTGCCAGCAGGGTTGACAGGGAAGTCGGGGAGCTGTTTTTT. This gives the protein CASRVDREVGELFF. Combining the CDR3 with reference TRBV11-2 and TRBJ2-2 gives the whole variable domain EAGVAQSPRYKIIEKRQSVAFWCNPISGHATLYWYQQILGQGPKLLIQFQNNGVVDDSQLPKDRFSAERLKGVDSTLKIQPAKLEDSAVYLCASRVDREVGELFFGEGSRLTVL.

This sequence joins TRBV12-5 and TRBJ2-1, with 7 bases lining up with TRBD2. CDR1 and CDR2 from the germline V gene are LGHNT and FRNRAP. CDR3 size: 16 residues. V lost 6 bases, J lost 4 bases, and 12 bases stayed unmatched. CDR3 sequence: CASGHTGTKIYNEQFF. The CDR3, as DNA: TGTGCTAGTGGACATACCGGGACTAAGATTTACAATGAGCAGTTCTTC.

In this sample, this clonotype turned up a few times. The chain has TRBV6-1 and TRBJ1-3, with 9 bases aligning to TRBD1. J gave up 4 bases and V 5 bases, and 6 bases lay outside the gene matches. CDR1 and CDR2 (germline): MNHNS, SASEGT. The CDR3 totals 15 residues. The CDR3, as DNA: TGTGCCAGCAGTCCGGGACAGGGTACCGGAAACACCATATATTTT. Its protein product is CASSPGQGTGNTIYF.